The T cell receptor (beta chain) described here comes from a study of identical twins. Study results and limitations: There is a chance that invariant MAIT and iNKT cells partially muddied zero-insertion analyses.

This CDR3 has 11 residues. The V gene's germline CDR1 is MGHRA and CDR2 YSYEKL. Trimming shortened V by 1 base and J by 11 bases, and 8 bases separated the two germline ends. There are many counts of this clonotype. Its antigen is not known. A universal primer site came from template switching; cDNA carried unique molecular identifiers. A single record per CDR3 protein comes from TCRdb applying MiXCR to the 5' RACE reads. The sample comprises 500,000 to 700,000 distinct CDR3 sequences, roughly 7.1% of which are singletons, and about 1.6% rests with the top ten. In every case, the donor was a healthy Caucasian. The sample was also reused in another study, on yellow fever vaccine responses in identical twins.

This receptor was obtained from a woman aged 18-29 years in good health. The sequenced sample was PBMCs. The chain recombines TRBV4-1 with TRBJ1-1; D is ambiguous. CDR3 sequence: CASSQGVLAFF. The CDR3 DNA reads as TGCGCCAGCAGCCAAGGGGTGTTGGCTTTCTTT.